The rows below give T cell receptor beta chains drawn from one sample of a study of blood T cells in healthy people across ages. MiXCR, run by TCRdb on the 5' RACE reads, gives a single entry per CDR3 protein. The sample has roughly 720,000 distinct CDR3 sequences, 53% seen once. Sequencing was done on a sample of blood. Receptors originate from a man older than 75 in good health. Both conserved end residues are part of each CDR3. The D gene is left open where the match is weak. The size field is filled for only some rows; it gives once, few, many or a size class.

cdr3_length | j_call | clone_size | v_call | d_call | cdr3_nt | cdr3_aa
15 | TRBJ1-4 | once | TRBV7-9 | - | TGTGCCAGCAGCTTAGTTGGGTCCTCAAATGAAAAACTGTTTTTT | CASSLVGSSNEKLFF
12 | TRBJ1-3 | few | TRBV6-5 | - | TGTGCCACCACAGGGCCTGGAAACACCATATATTTT | CATTGPGNTIYF
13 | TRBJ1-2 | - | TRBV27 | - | TGTGCCAGCAGCGGACAGACTAACTATGGCTACACCTTC | CASSGQTNYGYTF
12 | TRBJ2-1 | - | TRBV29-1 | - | TGCAGCGTCGCAAAGGGGCAAGAGACCCAGTTCTTC | CSVAKGQETQFF
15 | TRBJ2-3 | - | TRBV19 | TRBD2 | TGTGCCAGTAGTATTCTAGCGGGAGTCACAGATACGCAGTATTTT | CASSILAGVTDTQYF
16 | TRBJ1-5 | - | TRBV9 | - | TGTGCCAGCAGTTCCGGGGAGGGAAGGAGCAATCAGCCCCAGCATTTT | CASSSGEGRSNQPQHF
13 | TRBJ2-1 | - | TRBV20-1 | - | TGCAGTGCTATTAGCACGGGGAGGAATGAGCAGTTCTTC | CSAISTGRNEQFF
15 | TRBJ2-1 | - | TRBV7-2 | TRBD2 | TGTGCCAGCACCGACCCGGGACTAGCGGCTAATGAGCAGTTCTTC | CASTDPGLAANEQFF
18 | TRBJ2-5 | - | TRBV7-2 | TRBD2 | TGTGCCAGCAGCTTATCCCTAGCGGGAGCCTCCTCCTACAATGAGCAGTACTTC | CASSLSLAGASSYNEQYF
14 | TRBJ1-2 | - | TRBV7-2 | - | TGTGCCAGCACACGGGACACCGGCAGCTATGGCTACACCTTC | CASTRDTGSYGYTF
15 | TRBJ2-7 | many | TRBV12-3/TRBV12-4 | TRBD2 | TGTGCCAGCAGCCCCCGCGGGGGGCTGCGCTACGAGCAGTACTTC | CASSPRGGLRYEQYF
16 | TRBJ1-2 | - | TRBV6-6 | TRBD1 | TGTGCCAGCAGTTGGGACAGGGGTAAATCATCTTCGGGCTACACCTTC | CASSWDRGKSSSGYTF
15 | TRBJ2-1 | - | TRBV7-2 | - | TGTGCCAGCAGCGCCCGGACTCAGCCCCGGAATGAGCAGTTCTTC | CASSARTQPRNEQFF
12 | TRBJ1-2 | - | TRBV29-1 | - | TGCAGCGTTGAGAGACCGAACTATGGCTACACCTTC | CSVERPNYGYTF
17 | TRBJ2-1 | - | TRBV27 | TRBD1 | TGTGCCAGCAGTCCTAACCGACCAGGGGGCGCCGTTAGTGAGCAGTTCTTC | CASSPNRPGGAVSEQFF
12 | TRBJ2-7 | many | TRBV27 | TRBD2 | TGTGCCAGCAGTGTGCAGCGGGGCCTCCAGTACTTC | CASSVQRGLQYF
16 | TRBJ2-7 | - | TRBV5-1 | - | TGCGCCAGCACCAACCCAAAGGAGGAGGGACCCTACGAGCAGTACTTC | CASTNPKEEGPYEQYF
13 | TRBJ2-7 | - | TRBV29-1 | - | TGCAGCGTTGTCCGGGACACGTCCTACGAGCAGTACTTC | CSVVRDTSYEQYF
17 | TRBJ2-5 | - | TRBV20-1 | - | TGCAGTGCTAGAGGATCCGATGCCGCCCGGATCTACAATGAGCAGTACTTC | CSARGSDAARIYNEQYF
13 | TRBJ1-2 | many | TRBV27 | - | TGTGCCAGCAGTTTACAGGGGAACTATGGCTACACCTTC | CASSLQGNYGYTF
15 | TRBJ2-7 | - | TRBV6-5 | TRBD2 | TGTGCCAGCAGATACGCACTAGCGGGAGTCTACGAGCAGTACTTC | CASRYALAGVYEQYF
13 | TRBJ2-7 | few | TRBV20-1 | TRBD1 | TGCAGTGCCCGGGGACAGGTACCCTACGAGCAGTACTTC | CSARGQVPYEQYF
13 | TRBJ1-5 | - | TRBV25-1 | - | TGTGCCAGCAGCGACTATAGCAATCAGCCCCAGCATTTT | CASSDYSNQPQHF